Below are 13 T cell receptor beta chains sequenced from a single sample in a study of lymphopenia after photon versus proton radiotherapy. The method was immunoSEQ multiplex PCR; TCRdb's version includes in-frame clones alone and lacks a portion of them. The sample carries roughly 17,000 clones, more than 85% recorded once. The sequences come from peripheral blood, collected from a patient treated with photon-based radiotherapy. The receptor set was obtained from a woman aged 40-49 years with cholangiocarcinoma.

The count of this clone is one. V usage is TRBV4-1 and J usage is TRBJ1-3; D unresolved. CDR1 is MGHRA and CDR2 is YSYEKL in the germline V gene. The V end was cut by 3 bases, the J end by 8 bases, with 17 bases between. The CDR3 loop spans 15 amino acids. In nucleotides, the CDR3 is TGCGCCAGCAGCCAGCAGGCTTTTACGAGAGACACCATATATTTT. Translation: CASSQQAFTRDTIYF.

The chain recombines TRBV6-1 with TRBJ1-5, with D tentatively TRBD1 (6 bases). In germline, CDR1 is MNHNS, CDR2 SASEGT. V lost 8 bases and J 4 bases, leaving 15 bases between the germline ends. This CDR3 spans 14 amino acids. The CDR3 region is CASLYGGQNQPQHF. As DNA, the CDR3 is TGTGCCAGCCTTTATGGGGGACAAAATCAGCCCCAGCATTTT.

This chain uses TRBV19 with TRBJ2-6; possible D gene TRBD1, 6 bases. Germline CDR1 is LNHDA and CDR2 is SQIVND (reference sequence). There are 18 residues in the CDR3. The ends were cut back, 6 bases at V and 0 bases at J, with 18 bases in the middle. This chain's CDR3 is CASRQGAPLGSGANVLTF. CDR3 sequence (DNA): TGTGCCAGTAGACAGGGTGCCCCGCTGGGCTCTGGGGCCAACGTCCTGACTTTC.

This clone was recorded a few times. CDR3 in amino acids: CASSLLGRSSGNTIYF. CDR3 sequence (DNA): TGTGCCAGCAGCTTATTAGGCAGAAGCTCTGGAAACACCATATATTTT. This sequence joins TRBV11-2 and TRBJ1-3; D gene uncertain. Germline V gene data show CDR1 as SGHAT and CDR2 as FQNNGV. The germline V and J ends were trimmed by 2 bases and 0 bases, with 11 bases remaining between them. This CDR3 has 16 amino acids. Based on the CDR3 plus reference TRBV11-2 and TRBJ1-3, the full variable domain is EAGVAQSPRYKIIEKRQSVAFWCNPISGHATLYWYQQILGQGPKLLIQFQNNGVVDDSQLPKDRFSAERLKGVDSTLKIQPAKLEDSAVYLCASSLLGRSSGNTIYFGEGSWLTVV.

This CDR3 is CASSFNAAYEQYF. The CDR3 DNA sequence: TGTGCCAGCAGCTTCAATGCCGCCTACGAGCAGTACTTC. V usage is TRBV7-2 and J usage is TRBJ2-7; the D is unclear. CDR1 SGHTA and CDR2 FQGNSA come from the germline V gene. The V gene lost 3 bases and the J gene lost 2 bases, with 8 bases spanning the gap. The CDR3 sequence is 13 residues long. The complete variable domain, with remaining parts taken from reference TRBV7-2 and TRBJ2-7, reads GAGVSQSPSNKVTEKGKDVELRCDPISGHTALYWYRQSLGQGLEFLIYFQGNSAPDKSGLPSDRFSAERTGGSVSTLTIQRTQQEDSAVYLCASSFNAAYEQYFGPGTRLTVT.

The chain employs TRBV7-2 and TRBJ1-3; D is undetermined. CDR3 length equals 16 residues. V dropped 1 base and J dropped 0 bases, with 10 bases sitting between them. The germline V gene has CDR1 SGHTA and CDR2 FQGNSA. The CDR3 reads CASSLGRPSSGNTIYF. The DNA of the CDR3 is TGTGCCAGCAGCTTAGGAAGGCCTAGCTCTGGAAACACCATATATTTT.

The V gene is TRBV7-9, the J gene TRBJ2-3, with D possibly being TRBD2 (7 bases). Trimming shortened V by 5 bases and J by 6 bases, and 18 bases separated the two germline ends. This CDR3 is 15 amino acids long. From germline, CDR1 is SEHNR and CDR2 FQNEAQ (reference sequence). The CDR3: CASSPGAGVMDTQYF. The CDR3 bases are TGTGCCAGCAGCCCAGGGGCGGGAGTCATGGATACGCAGTATTTT.

The chain recombines TRBV6-1 with TRBJ2-2, with D uncertain. V was trimmed by 6 bases and J by 7 bases, leaving 12 bases between them. Germline V gene lookup returns CDR1 MNHNS and CDR2 SASEGT. The CDR3 is 13 residues long. The CDR3 is CASSSEEFGELFF. The CDR3 bases are TGTGCCAGCAGCAGTGAGGAGTTCGGGGAGCTGTTTTTT.

The chain is built from TRBV2 and TRBJ1-3, with TRBD1 as a possible D gene (6 bases). CDR3 length: 17 residues. The V gene lost 4 bases and the J gene lost 3 bases, with 19 bases spanning the gap. Germline CDR1 SNHLY, CDR2 FYNNEI. The CDR3 loop is CASSGDPGHRVGNTIYF. The CDR3 coding sequence is TGTGCCAGCAGTGGGGACCCTGGCCACAGGGTTGGAAACACCATATATTTT.

The CDR3 loop is CASRGIGGTEAFF. DNA of the CDR3: TGTGCCAGCAGGGGGATCGGGGGCACTGAAGCTTTCTTT. The chain combines TRBV25-1 with TRBJ1-1; D perhaps matches TRBD1 (5 bases). Trimming cost V 6 bases and J 4 bases, with 12 bases left between them. Germline CDR1 reads MGHDK; CDR2 reads SYGVNS. The CDR3 is 13 amino acids.

V gene TRBV28 combines with J gene TRBJ2-7, with TRBD1 matching over 7 bases. The CDR3 runs 15 residues. V trimming: 4 bases; J trimming: 4 bases; junction bases outside the gene matches: 10. Germline lookup yields CDR1 MDHEN and CDR2 SYDVKM. CDR3: CASSWDGQDPYEQYF. DNA for the CDR3: TGTGCCAGCAGTTGGGACGGACAGGACCCTTACGAGCAGTACTTC. Full variable domain (remainder filled in from reference TRBV28 and TRBJ2-7): DVKVTQSSRYLVKRTGEKVFLECVQDMDHENMFWYRQDPGLGLRLIYFSYDVKMKEKGDIPEGYSVSREKKERFSLILESASTNQTSMYLCASSWDGQDPYEQYFGPGTRLTVT.

J is TRBJ1-1 and V is TRBV11-1, with D possibly TRBD1 on 5 matching bases. Germline V lookup: CDR1 SGHAT, CDR2 FQDESV (reference sequence). Between the trimmed V and J ends, which lost 0 bases and 1 base, there was a span of 6 bases. The CDR3 runs to 14 residues. CDR3 protein: CASSLATANTEAFF. In nucleotides, the CDR3 is TGTGCCAGCAGCTTAGCGACAGCGAACACTGAAGCTTTCTTT. The full variable domain, with the rest looked up from reference TRBV11-1 and TRBJ1-1, is EAEVAQSPRYKITEKSQAVAFWCDPISGHATLYWYRQILGQGPELLVQFQDESVVDDSQLPKDRFSAERLKGVDSTLKIQPAELGDSAMYLCASSLATANTEAFFGQGTRLTVV.

The CDR3 nucleotides are TGCGCCAGCAGTGAGTCAATTGATTCGGGCAACGAGCAGTACTTC. It yields the protein CASSESIDSGNEQYF. The V and J genes are TRBV10-1 and TRBJ2-7; D is unclear. In germline, CDR1 is WNHNN, CDR2 SYGVQD (reference sequence). The CDR3 loop spans 15 amino acids. The V end was cut by 0 bases, the J end by 5 bases, with 14 bases between.